This T cell receptor beta chain was captured by sequencing in a study of blood T cell repertoires in COVID-19. This table comes from immunoSEQ multiplex PCR, and its TCRdb copy is limited to in-frame clones, with some not included. The sample holds around 150,000 clones, under 85% seen once. Input material: peripheral blood. This receptor was identified in an elderly woman with acute or convalescent COVID-19.

Written as DNA, the CDR3 is TGTGCCAGCAGTTGGACAGGGGGTCCGGCCTACGAGCAGTACTTC. Encoded protein: CASSWTGGPAYEQYF. The chain uses TRBV27 and TRBJ2-7; 10 nucleotides align to TRBD1. The CDR3 has 15 residues. From germline, CDR1 is MNHEY and CDR2 SMNVEV (reference sequence). V dropped 4 bases and J dropped 2; count of bases not matched to a gene: 5.